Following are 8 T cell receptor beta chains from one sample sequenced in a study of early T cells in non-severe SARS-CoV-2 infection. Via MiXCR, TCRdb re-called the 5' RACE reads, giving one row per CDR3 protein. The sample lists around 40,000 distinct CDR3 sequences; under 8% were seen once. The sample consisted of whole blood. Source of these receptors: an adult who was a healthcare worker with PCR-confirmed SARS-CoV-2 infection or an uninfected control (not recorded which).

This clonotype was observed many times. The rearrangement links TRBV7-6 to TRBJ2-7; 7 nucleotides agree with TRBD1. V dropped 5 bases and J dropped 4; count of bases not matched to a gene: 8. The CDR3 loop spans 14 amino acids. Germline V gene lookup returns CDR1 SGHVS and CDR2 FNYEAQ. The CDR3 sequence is CASSTDRAPYEQYF. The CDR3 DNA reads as TGTGCCAGCAGCACCGACAGGGCGCCGTACGAGCAGTACTTC.

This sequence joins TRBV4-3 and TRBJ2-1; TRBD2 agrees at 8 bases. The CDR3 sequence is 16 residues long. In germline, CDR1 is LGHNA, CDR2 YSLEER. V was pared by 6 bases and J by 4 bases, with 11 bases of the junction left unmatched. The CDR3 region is CASSQGLVNDYNEQFF. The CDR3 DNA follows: TGCGCCAGCAGTCAGGGACTAGTCAACGATTACAATGAGCAGTTCTTC.

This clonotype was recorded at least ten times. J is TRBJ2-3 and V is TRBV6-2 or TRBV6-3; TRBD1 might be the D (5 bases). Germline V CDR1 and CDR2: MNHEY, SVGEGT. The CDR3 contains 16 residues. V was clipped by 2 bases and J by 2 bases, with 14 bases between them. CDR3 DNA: TGTGCCAGCAGTTACGGTTCTACAGGTTCCACAGATACGCAGTATTTT. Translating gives CASSYGSTGSTDTQYF.

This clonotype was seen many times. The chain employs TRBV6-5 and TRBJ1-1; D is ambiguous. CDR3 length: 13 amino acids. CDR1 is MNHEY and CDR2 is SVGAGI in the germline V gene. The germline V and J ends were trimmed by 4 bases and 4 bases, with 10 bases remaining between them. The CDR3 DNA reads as TGTGCCAGCAGTTTTGCGCTTGGCACTGAAGCTTTCTTT. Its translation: CASSFALGTEAFF.

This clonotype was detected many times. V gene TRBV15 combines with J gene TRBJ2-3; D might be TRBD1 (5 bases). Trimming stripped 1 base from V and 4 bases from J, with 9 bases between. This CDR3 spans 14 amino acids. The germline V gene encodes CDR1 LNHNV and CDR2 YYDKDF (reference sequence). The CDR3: CATSRALRADTQYF. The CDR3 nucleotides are TGTGCCACCAGCAGAGCTCTCAGGGCAGATACGCAGTATTTT.

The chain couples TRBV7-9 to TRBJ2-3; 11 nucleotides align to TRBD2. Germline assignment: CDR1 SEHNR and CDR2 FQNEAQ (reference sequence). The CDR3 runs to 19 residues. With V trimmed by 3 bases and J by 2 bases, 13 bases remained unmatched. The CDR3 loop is CASSLGLAARYPITDTQYF. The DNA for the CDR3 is TGTGCCAGCAGCTTGGGACTAGCGGCGCGCTATCCGATCACAGATACGCAGTATTTT.

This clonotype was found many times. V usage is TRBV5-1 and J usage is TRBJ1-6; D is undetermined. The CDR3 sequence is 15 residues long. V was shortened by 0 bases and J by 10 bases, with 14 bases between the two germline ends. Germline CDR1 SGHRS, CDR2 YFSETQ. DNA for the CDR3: TGCGCCAGCAGCTTGGACACGGAAGGTGCCTCACCCCTCCACTTT. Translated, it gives CASSLDTEGASPLHF.

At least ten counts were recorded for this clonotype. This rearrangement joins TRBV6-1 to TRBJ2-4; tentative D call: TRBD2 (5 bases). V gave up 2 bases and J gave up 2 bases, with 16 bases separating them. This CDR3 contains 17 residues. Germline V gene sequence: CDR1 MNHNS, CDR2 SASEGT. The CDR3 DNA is TGTGCCAGCAGTGAATCGTTCCGGGGATCTCCCAAAAACATTCAGTACTTC. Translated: CASSESFRGSPKNIQYF.